Following are 27 T cell receptor beta chains from one sample sequenced in a study of blood T cells in healthy people across ages. Primers used in a second PCR of about 7 to 12 cycles were a sample-barcoded 5' primer and a J-beta primer mix. TCRdb passed the 5' RACE reads through MiXCR, listing each CDR3 protein once. The sample has around 990,000 distinct CDR3 sequences; less than 45% are singletons. The sequencing sample was made of blood. The receptors come from a young man in good health.

V is TRBV4-3 and J is TRBJ2-5; D perhaps matches TRBD2 (6 bases). The ends were cut back, 0 bases at V and 11 bases at J, with 16 bases in the middle. Germline V lookup: CDR1 LGHNA, CDR2 YSLEER. This CDR3 is built from 14 residues. The CDR3 bases are TGCGCCAGCAGCCAAGATCGTACGCCGGGGGAGCAGTACTTC. Encoded protein: CASSQDRTPGEQYF.

This rearrangement joins TRBV4-1 to TRBJ2-2; D is unclear. V was trimmed by 4 bases and J by 4 bases, leaving 13 bases between them. CDR3 length equals 15 residues. The germline V gene has CDR1 MGHRA and CDR2 YSYEKL. The CDR3: CASSRVSLGTGELFF. Written as DNA, the CDR3 is TGCGCCAGCAGCCGAGTATCGTTAGGCACCGGGGAGCTGTTTTTT.

CDR3 nucleotide sequence: TGCAGTGCTAGAGCCGGGACAGATCTCGGGGGCTATGGCTACACCTTC. Protein product: CSARAGTDLGGYGYTF. The J gene is TRBJ1-2, the V gene TRBV20-1; 7 bases are a match to TRBD1. Germline-derived CDR1 and CDR2 are DFQATT and SNEGSKA (reference sequence). V lost 1 base to trimming and J lost 4 bases; unmatched junction nucleotides: 12. This CDR3 is 16 amino acids long.

The chain joins TRBV5-1 to TRBJ2-5; 7 positions agree with TRBD1. The germline CDR1 and CDR2 sequences are SGHRS and YFSETQ. J gave up 2 bases and V 4 bases, and 11 bases lay outside the gene matches. The CDR3 has 16 residues. In nucleotides, the CDR3 is TGCGCCAGCAGCCTGAATCACCCGGGACAGCAAGAGACCCAGTACTTC. Translation gives CASSLNHPGQQETQYF.

This chain uses TRBV4-3 with TRBJ2-1; 8 bases align to TRBD1. Germline-derived CDR1 and CDR2 are LGHNA and YSLEER. V lost 1 base and J lost 3; bases outside the gene matches: 2. This CDR3 contains 15 residues. The CDR3 is CASSQAGGIYNEQFF. The CDR3 DNA follows: TGCGCCAGCAGCCAAGCAGGGGGCATCTACAATGAGCAGTTCTTC.

The chain employs TRBV18 and TRBJ1-2; 9 nucleotides match TRBD1. The CDR3 loop spans 17 amino acids. Germline V gives CDR1 KGHSH, CDR2 LQKENI. V gave up 5 bases and J gave up 0 bases; unmatched junction bases: 10. The CDR3 loop reads CASSENRGLRSNYGYTF. CDR3 nucleotide sequence: TGTGCCAGCTCAGAAAACAGGGGGCTCAGATCTAACTATGGCTACACCTTC.

This clonotype showed up just a few times. V usage is TRBV7-2 and J usage is TRBJ2-5; D remains ambiguous. The V gene lost 2 bases and the J gene lost 1 base, with 17 bases spanning the gap. This CDR3 is built from 17 residues. Germline V gene sequence: CDR1 SGHTA, CDR2 FQGNSA. The CDR3 region is CASSLTVRSYSQETQYF. For the CDR3, the DNA is TGTGCCAGCAGCTTAACTGTCAGGAGTTACTCCCAAGAGACCCAGTACTTC.

J is TRBJ2-4 and V is TRBV20-1, with TRBD2 matching 10 bases. V dropped 5 bases and J dropped 6; count of bases not matched to a gene: 7. The CDR3 is 14 residues long. Germline-derived CDR1 and CDR2 are DFQATT and SNEGSKA (reference sequence). CDR3 region: CSAGDLAGANIQYF. The CDR3, as DNA: TGCAGTGCTGGCGACCTAGCGGGAGCAAACATTCAGTACTTC.

This sequence joins TRBV27 and TRBJ1-2; the D gene is possibly TRBD1 (6 bases). With 6 bases removed from V and 4 bases from J, the gap between germline ends came to 15 bases. This CDR3 has 14 amino acids. Germline V lookup: CDR1 MNHEY, CDR2 SMNVEV (reference sequence). The CDR3 bases are TGTGCCAGCAGGCACGGGGGGCGCTTCTATGGCTACACCTTC. Amino acids: CASRHGGRFYGYTF.

The chain joins TRBV10-3 to TRBJ1-6; possibly TRBD1 for D (6 bases). The V gene's germline CDR1 is ENHRY and CDR2 SYGVKD. CDR3 length equals 14 residues. V was shortened by 5 bases and J by 7 bases, with 12 bases between the two germline ends. The CDR3 is CAISSDSPNSPLHF. Here the CDR3 DNA reads TGTGCCATCAGTTCGGACAGCCCAAATTCACCCCTCCACTTT.

A few counts support this clonotype. One junction end does not reproduce the germline sequence, and a read error may be involved. The rearrangement uses TRBV29-1 and TRBJ1-4; 8 bases fit TRBD1. Germline V lookup: CDR1 SQVTM, CDR2 ANQGSEA. The CDR3 extends over 15 amino acids. The CDR3 spells CSVSTGGLHNGKLFF. For the CDR3, the DNA is TGCAGCGTTAGTACAGGGGGATTGCATAATGGAAAACTGTTTTTT.

The chain employs TRBV4-2 and TRBJ2-3; D call uncertain. The length of the CDR3 is 16 residues. The germline V and J ends were trimmed by 3 bases and 0 bases, with 13 bases remaining between them. Germline CDR1 and CDR2: LGHNA and YNFKEQ. The CDR3 DNA is TGTGCCAGCAGCCATGAAGGGCTTACTAGCACAGATACGCAGTATTTT. Translated: CASSHEGLTSTDTQYF.

This clonotype was seen just once. J is TRBJ2-5 and V is TRBV4-1; 10 nucleotides agree with TRBD1. This CDR3 spans 15 amino acids. V shed 4 bases, J shed 11 bases, and the junction held 13 bases outside the gene matches. The germline gives CDR1 MGHRA, CDR2 YSYEKL. This CDR3 is CASSPRDRGMDEQYF. In DNA, the CDR3 is TGCGCCAGCAGCCCCCGGGACAGGGGTATGGATGAGCAGTACTTC.

This clonotype occurred a few times. CDR3 sequence: CASSQVRGPQYF. The CDR3, as DNA: TGTGCCAGCAGCCAAGTCAGAGGCCCCCAGTACTTC. This chain joins TRBV3-1 and TRBJ2-4; no reliable D call. Trimming removed 1 base at V and 13 bases at J, with 11 bases between. Germline lookup yields CDR1 LGHDT and CDR2 YNNKEL (reference sequence). The CDR3 is made up of 12 amino acids.

This clonotype has a handful of counts. The chain employs TRBV6-5 and TRBJ2-1, with D perhaps matching TRBD2 (7 bases). Trimming took off 0 bases at V and 5 bases at J, with 14 bases between the two ends. The germline V gene encodes CDR1 MNHEY and CDR2 SVGAGI. The CDR3 consists of 16 residues. The CDR3 region has the DNA TGTGCCAGCAGTTACTCTAGGGAGGGGGGGAACAATGAGCAGTTCTTC. Translated, it gives CASSYSREGGNNEQFF.

The chain couples TRBV3-1 to TRBJ1-6; D is unclear. This CDR3 region has 15 residues. V lost 0 bases and J 9 bases, leaving 12 bases between the germline ends. Per the germline V gene, CDR1 is LGHDT and CDR2 is YNNKEL (reference sequence). This chain's CDR3 is CASSQEATSGSPLHF. CDR3 sequence (DNA): TGTGCCAGCAGCCAAGAAGCCACCTCGGGTTCACCCCTCCACTTT.

This sequence joins TRBV12-3 or TRBV12-4 and TRBJ1-1, with D possibly TRBD1 on 5 matching bases. The CDR3 spans 16 residues. V lost 2 bases and J 1 base, leaving 14 bases between the germline ends. The CDR3 spells CASSLSSRGPNTEAFF. The CDR3 DNA reads TGTGCCAGCAGTTTATCGTCGAGGGGCCCGAACACTGAAGCTTTCTTT.

This clonotype was picked up many times. The V call is TRBV4-2, the J call TRBJ2-1; the D gene is possibly TRBD1 (5 bases). Trimming took off 0 bases at V and 0 bases at J, with 18 bases between the two ends. Germline V lookup: CDR1 LGHNA, CDR2 YNFKEQ. The CDR3 length is 19 residues. CDR3 residues: CASSQDGVRALFSYNEQFF. In DNA form, the CDR3 reads TGTGCCAGCAGCCAAGATGGGGTCAGGGCACTTTTCTCCTACAATGAGCAGTTCTTC.

The chain is built from TRBV29-1 and TRBJ1-5; perhaps TRBD1 as D (5 bases). With 2 bases removed from V and 7 bases from J, the gap between germline ends came to 12 bases. The CDR3 covers 13 residues. The germline V gene has CDR1 SQVTM and CDR2 ANQGSEA. The CDR3 here is CSVEKGIGQPQHF. The CDR3 DNA sequence: TGCAGCGTTGAAAAGGGGATCGGGCAGCCCCAGCATTTT. Full variable domain (rest looked up from reference TRBV29-1 and TRBJ1-5): SAVISQKPSRDICQRGTSLTIQCQVDSQVTMMFWYRQQPGQSLTLIATANQGSEATYESGFVIDKFPISRPNLTFSTLTVSNMSPEDSSIYLCSVEKGIGQPQHFGDGTRLSIL.

DNA for the CDR3: TGCGCCAGCAGCTTGGCTCGCGACAGCACCGGGGAGCTGTTTTTT. As protein: CASSLARDSTGELFF. The chain joins TRBV5-1 to TRBJ2-2, with D maybe TRBD1 (5 bases). The V gene lost 0 bases and the J gene lost 4 bases, with 10 bases spanning the gap. Germline V CDR1 and CDR2: SGHRS, YFSETQ. The CDR3 contains 15 residues.

The CDR3 region is CASRSTGADQPQHF. In DNA, the CDR3 is TGTGCCAGCAGAAGTACAGGGGCGGATCAGCCCCAGCATTTT. The chain employs TRBV7-2 and TRBJ1-5; TRBD1 matches 7 bases. Germline assignment: CDR1 SGHTA and CDR2 FQGNSA. V was pared by 6 bases and J by 5 bases, with 7 bases of the junction left unmatched. CDR3 length: 14 amino acids.

The chain uses TRBV4-3 and TRBJ2-1; D uncertain. V was shortened by 6 bases and J by 9 bases, with 15 bases between the two germline ends. CDR3 length: 13 residues. Per germline, CDR1 LGHNA and CDR2 YSLEER. The CDR3 DNA reads TGCGCCAGCAGTGATGACTCAAACTCTGAGCAGTTCTTC. This codes for CASSDDSNSEQFF.

The V and J genes are TRBV2 and TRBJ1-1; tentative D call: TRBD1 (5 bases). The CDR3 is made up of 14 amino acids. Germline V gene data show CDR1 as SNHLY and CDR2 as FYNNEI. Trimming removed 7 bases at V and 5 bases at J, with 17 bases between. The CDR3: CASNDGGGGTEAFF. CDR3 in DNA: TGTGCCAGCAACGACGGGGGTGGAGGGACTGAAGCTTTCTTT. Based on the CDR3 plus reference TRBV2 and TRBJ1-1, the full variable domain is EPEVTQTPSHQVTQMGQEVILRCVPISNHLYFYWYRQILGQKVEFLVSFYNNEISEKSEIFDDQFSVERPDGSNFTLKIRSTKLEDSAMYFCASNDGGGGTEAFFGQGTRLTVV.

This clonotype was counted between two and nine times. This chain uses TRBV4-3 with TRBJ2-6; TRBD2 might be the D (6 bases). This CDR3 comprises 18 residues. CDR1 is LGHNA and CDR2 is YSLEER in the germline V gene. V lost 0 bases and J 0 bases, leaving 12 bases between the germline ends. In nucleotides, the CDR3 is TGCGCCAGCAGCCAAGAGTGGGACTTAGGCTCTGGGGCCAACGTCCTGACTTTC. It specifies CASSQEWDLGSGANVLTF.

The chain recombines TRBV3-1 with TRBJ1-2, with D maybe TRBD1 (5 bases). Germline V gene lookup returns CDR1 LGHDT and CDR2 YNNKEL (reference sequence). The V and J ends lost 1 base and 7 bases respectively, with 7 bases between them. This CDR3 spans 12 amino acids. The CDR3 bases are TGTGCCAGCAGCCAAGGACAGTTTGGCTACACCTTC. This translates into CASSQGQFGYTF.

This clonotype was seen a few times. The CDR3 coding sequence is TGTGCCAGCAGTTCCACAGGGGGACCGCAAGAGACCCAGTACTTC. Protein product: CASSSTGGPQETQYF. V usage is TRBV6-5 and J usage is TRBJ2-5, with TRBD1 matching over 8 bases. This CDR3 is 15 amino acids long. Germline V lookup: CDR1 MNHEY, CDR2 SVGAGI. The ends lost 4 bases at V and 2 bases at J; junction bases unmatched: 6.

The V gene is TRBV20-1, the J gene TRBJ2-3; no clear D. The CDR3 has 15 amino acids. Trimming took off 0 bases at V and 0 bases at J, with 10 bases between the two ends. Looked up from germline, CDR1 is DFQATT and CDR2 is SNEGSKA (reference sequence). The CDR3 sequence: CSARDWPVSTDTQYF. In DNA form, the CDR3 reads TGCAGTGCTAGAGATTGGCCGGTTAGCACAGATACGCAGTATTTT.